This paragraph covers one T cell receptor (beta chain) sequence. About 0.5 to 1 ug RNA was reverse transcribed with random hexamers. The method of amplification for TCR beta CDR3 was immunoSEQ multiplex PCR, covering 54 Vbeta and 13 Jbeta. One entry per CDR3 protein results from TCRdb running MiXCR on the immunoSEQ multiplex PCR reads. The sample records approximately 210,000 distinct CDR3 sequences, roughly 93% being singletons. These data belong to a study of CD8 T cells in Susac syndrome. Study-wide background: Patients with Susac syndrome, at blood draw, were therapy-naive, on corticosteroids, or on intravenous immunoglobulin alone.

CDR1 is DFQATT and CDR2 is SNEGSKA in the germline V gene (reference sequence). Losses at the gene ends were 3 bases for V and 0 bases for J; bases not matched to a gene: 9. The CDR3 extends over 17 amino acids. The chain joins TRBV20-1 to TRBJ2-5; 11 nucleotides align to TRBD2. Sequencing input: CD4+ T cells from PBMCs. The receptor was derived from a human donor with Susac syndrome. CDR3 protein: CSASSASGGSYQETQYF. Written as DNA, the CDR3 is TGCAGTGCTAGCTCGGCTAGCGGGGGGTCGTACCAAGAGACCCAGTACTTC.